This T cell receptor beta chain was sequenced in a study of cytomegalovirus exposure and HLA in healthy donors. On this clone itself: Its antigen remains unknown.

General observations from the study: For TCR beta chains, V- and J-gene trimming was later linked to a missense DCLRE1C variant. The authors considered a cluster of highly shared sequence variants likely to be a sequencing artifact. Rare TCR sequences predominated, though certain public TCRs were found in many donors. Associated with cytomegalovirus, according to the listing, were 150 to 200 TCR beta chains.

The V and J ends lost 5 bases and 2 bases, in that order; junction bases with no gene match: 3. The germline CDR1 and CDR2 sequences are LNHDA and SQIVND (reference sequence). The CDR3 totals 14 residues. Primers: 60 Vbeta forward and 13 Jbeta reverse. TCRdb's table, derived via immunoSEQ multiplex PCR, lists solely in-frame clones and lacks some. The sample has under 110,000 clones; 75% are singletons. The chain uses TRBV19 and TRBJ1-2, with 9 bases aligning to TRBD1. This sequence was found in a man between 50 and 59 years old in good health and CMV-seronegative. The sequencing sample was made of PBMCs. CDR3 residues: CASSSGTGNYGYTF. As DNA, the CDR3 is TGTGCCAGTAGTTCCGGGACAGGGAACTATGGCTACACCTTC.